This T cell receptor beta chain was identified during a study of radiotherapy plus CTLA-4 blockade in lung cancer. Sequencing used immunoSEQ multiplex PCR; TCRdb keeps in-frame clones, though not all of them. Of about 62,000 clones detected, more than 70% appear once; the ten largest clones hold 2.9%. Study-wide findings and caveats: TCR clones from tumors expanded in blood after radiotherapy plus ipilimumab. Alongside interferon-beta, early blood T cell clone dynamics were reportedly the best predictor of response.

For this clone: Its specificity is unknown. At one boundary the junction diverges from the germline segment, which might be a read error. Within the sample, other DNA sequences also encode this same CDR3.

The CDR3 is made up of 16 amino acids. CDR1 and CDR2 from the germline V gene are LNHDA and SQIVND (reference sequence). The receptor's source is a human donor with non-small cell lung cancer who had a complete response to radiotherapy plus ipilimumab. The chain recombines TRBV19 with TRBJ2-7; D is perhaps TRBD2 (6 bases). The material was peripheral blood, obtained from a patient treated with radiotherapy plus ipilimumab. Here the CDR3 reads CASSTLQSLGSDEQYF. CDR3 coding DNA: TGTGCCAGTAGTACTTTACAATCCCTCGGGAGTGACGAACAGTACTTC.